The 10 T cell receptor beta chains listed next were all sequenced from one sample in a study of cytomegalovirus exposure and HLA in healthy donors. Data came from immunoSEQ multiplex PCR; TCRdb stores just in-frame clones and leaves some out. The sample includes approximately 50,000 clones, just over 85% of them seen just once. The sample was PBMCs. These TCRs come from a woman in her 30s in good health and CMV-seronegative.

This chain links TRBV5-5 with TRBJ2-1; 7 nucleotides align to TRBD2. The CDR3 is 13 residues long. V shed 3 bases and J 8 bases; nucleotides not matched to a gene: 5. Per germline, CDR1 SGHKS and CDR2 YYEKEE (reference sequence). CDR3 sequence reads: CASSSLSGDEQFF. The CDR3 DNA is TGTGCCAGCAGCTCATTAAGCGGGGATGAGCAGTTCTTC.

The chain joins TRBV5-1 to TRBJ2-7; 8 bases fit TRBD2. From germline, CDR1 is SGHRS and CDR2 YFSETQ. The CDR3 contains 14 residues. Trimming took 7 bases from V and 7 from J; bases not matched to a gene: 13. The CDR3 reads CASRPRSGGGEQYF. The DNA of the CDR3 is TGCGCCAGCCGGCCCAGATCGGGAGGGGGAGAGCAGTACTTC.

The V call is TRBV7-6, the J call TRBJ2-1; D is undetermined. This CDR3 spans 16 amino acids. Germline V gene sequence: CDR1 SGHVS, CDR2 FNYEAQ. V lost 2 bases to trimming and J lost 6 bases, with 17 bases between them. CDR3 nucleotides: TGTGCCAGCAGCTTAATCTCTTTCCTAGTCAGCAATGAGCAGTTCTTC. Protein product: CASSLISFLVSNEQFF.

The V gene is TRBV7-3, the J gene TRBJ2-2; 8 bases fit TRBD1. The germline gives CDR1 SGHTA, CDR2 FQGTGA. With 5 bases clipped from V and 3 bases from J, the junction kept 8 bases outside the gene matches. The CDR3 consists of 16 residues. CDR3 sequence reads: CASSQWTGLDTGELFF. CDR3 DNA sequence: TGTGCCAGCAGCCAATGGACAGGGTTGGACACCGGGGAGCTGTTTTTT.

The chain couples TRBV5-1 to TRBJ2-2; D is perhaps TRBD1 (5 bases). Trimming removed 1 base at V and 0 bases at J, with 7 bases between. The CDR3 sequence is 15 residues long. Germline CDR1 reads SGHRS; CDR2 reads YFSETQ. The CDR3 DNA reads as TGCGCCAGCAGCTTGACAGGAGCGAACACCGGGGAGCTGTTTTTT. This sequence encodes CASSLTGANTGELFF.

This clone was counted a few times. The rearrangement joins TRBV11-2 to TRBJ2-7; TRBD1 agrees at 8 bases. With V trimmed by 1 base and J by 6 bases, 14 bases remained unmatched. Germline V gives CDR1 SGHAT, CDR2 FQNNGV. This CDR3 has 17 amino acids. The CDR3 here is CASSLVFGQGVTSEQYF. The CDR3, as DNA: TGTGCCAGCAGCTTAGTCTTTGGACAGGGAGTTACATCCGAGCAGTACTTC.

This rearrangement joins TRBV7-2 to TRBJ1-2; 7 nucleotides line up with TRBD1. The length of the CDR3 is 13 residues. Germline V gives CDR1 SGHTA, CDR2 FQGNSA. V was clipped by 5 bases and J by 6 bases; unmatched bases: 6. This CDR3 reads CASSPTGVDGYTF. CDR3 DNA: TGTGCCAGCAGCCCAACAGGGGTCGATGGCTACACCTTC.

The chain employs TRBV27 and TRBJ2-1; D perhaps matches TRBD2 (5 bases). The CDR3 consists of 19 residues. Trimming cost V 5 bases and J 0 bases, with 23 bases left between them. Germline CDR1 reads MNHEY; CDR2 reads SMNVEV (reference sequence). CDR3 DNA: TGTGCCAGCAGTACCTCCCGCCCGGTGCGGGTCAACTCCTACAATGAGCAGTTCTTC. This encodes CASSTSRPVRVNSYNEQFF.

The rearrangement links TRBV9 to TRBJ1-5; no definite D call. Trimming cost V 0 bases and J 0 bases, with 7 bases left between them. Per the germline V gene, CDR1 is SGDLS and CDR2 is YYNGEE. CDR3 size: 15 residues. The CDR3 sequence is CASSVGVNSNQPQHF. CDR3 in DNA: TGTGCCAGCAGCGTAGGCGTTAATAGCAATCAGCCCCAGCATTTT.

The chain combines TRBV19 with TRBJ2-1; TRBD2 agrees at 7 bases. CDR3 size: 15 residues. Germline V lookup: CDR1 LNHDA, CDR2 SQIVND (reference sequence). V lost 7 bases to trimming and J lost 4 bases; unmatched junction nucleotides: 10. The CDR3 region is CASTPGRAPYNEQFF. CDR3 sequence (DNA): TGTGCCAGTACTCCGGGGAGGGCCCCTTACAATGAGCAGTTCTTC.